Below, 2 T cell receptor beta chains from the same sample are listed, as sequenced in a study of PD-L1 blockade in urothelial cancer. Here immunoSEQ multiplex PCR was the method, and the copy in TCRdb shows in-frame clones only, minus some. The sample shows 40,000 to 45,000 clones, roughly 82% of them seen only once. Sequencing used PBMCs, obtained around atezolizumab (anti-PD-L1) treatment. These receptors were collected from a man aged 65-85 years with urothelial cancer.

The V call is TRBV28, the J call TRBJ2-2; perhaps TRBD2 as D (6 bases). Germline lookup yields CDR1 MDHEN and CDR2 SYDVKM. CDR3 length equals 14 residues. V lost 7 bases, J lost 1 base, and 10 bases lay in between. In DNA, the CDR3 is TGTGCCAGCACGGAGGGAGGGAACACCGGGGAGCTGTTTTTT. Residues: CASTEGGNTGELFF.

The rearrangement joins TRBV2 to TRBJ2-7, with a tentative D call TRBD2 (5 bases). The V gene's germline CDR1 is SNHLY and CDR2 FYNNEI. The CDR3 consists of 14 residues. Trimming removed 8 bases from V and 6 bases from J, with 20 bases in between. The CDR3 nucleotides are TGTGCCAGCCGTTTACGCGAGAGAGGAGGCGAGCAGTACTTC. Translating it yields CASRLRERGGEQYF.